Below, one T cell receptor (beta chain) is given with its context. What it binds is unknown. Beta-chain TCR CDR3 regions were amplified from RNA transcripts. First-round RT-PCR with HTBI primers preceded a second-round multiplex PCR. TCRdb recomputed calls from the multiplex PCR reads with MiXCR, one row per CDR3 protein. The sample shows over a million distinct CDR3 sequences, 35% to 40% of them seen only once. This entry belongs to a study of Graves' ophthalmopathy and Graves' hyperthyroidism. Overall study results and limits: Appearing in blood as well were most expanded thyroid clonotypes above 0.001 frequency.

Trimming shortened V by 0 bases and J by 9 bases, and 6 bases separated the two germline ends. This CDR3 comprises 13 residues. Germline V gives CDR1 SGHDN, CDR2 FVKESK. Enrolled hyperthyroidism patients had a new diagnosis, a duration under 2 months, and an age of 18 to 65. The source of this sequence is an adult man with Graves' hyperthyroidism. This chain links TRBV14 with TRBJ1-6; D gene uncertain. The specimen was peripheral blood or thyroid tissue (not recorded which). In DNA form, the CDR3 reads TGTGCCAGCAGCCAAGACGAAGGTTCACCCCTCCACTTT. This encodes CASSQDEGSPLHF.